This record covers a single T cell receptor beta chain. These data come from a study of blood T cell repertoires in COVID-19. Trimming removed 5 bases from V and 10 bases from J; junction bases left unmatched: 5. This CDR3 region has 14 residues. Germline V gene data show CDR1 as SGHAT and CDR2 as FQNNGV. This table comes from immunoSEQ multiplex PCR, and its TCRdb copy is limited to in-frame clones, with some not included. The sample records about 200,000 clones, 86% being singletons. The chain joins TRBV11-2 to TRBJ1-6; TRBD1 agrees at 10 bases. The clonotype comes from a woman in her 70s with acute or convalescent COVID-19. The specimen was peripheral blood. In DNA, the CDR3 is TGTGCCAGCAGCCGAGGACAGGGGGGATCACCCCTCCACTTT. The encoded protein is CASSRGQGGSPLHF.